One and the same sample provided the 16 T cell receptor beta chains below, sequenced in a study of T cells in Graves' hyperthyroidism and ophthalmopathy. Amplification of TCR beta CDR3 regions used RNA as the template. A set of HTBI primers served as the primers for a first-round RT-PCR of the TCR CDR3. TCRdb re-analysed the multiplex PCR reads in MiXCR, keeping a single row per CDR3 protein. The repertoire includes about 180,000 distinct CDR3 sequences, 17% of them detected once, and 25% to 35% sits in the top ten. Specimen: blood. The receptors originated from a woman between 50 and 59 years old with Graves' hyperthyroidism.

This clonotype was seen ten or more times. This rearrangement joins TRBV7-2 to TRBJ2-3; perhaps D is TRBD1 or TRBD2 (6 bases each). V gave up 3 bases and J gave up 6 bases, with 16 bases separating them. The V gene's germline CDR1 is SGHTA and CDR2 FQGNSA. The CDR3 has 15 amino acids. CDR3 bases: TGTGCCAGCAGCTTGGGGGGCCAGGGCGCCGATACGCAGTATTTT. Its protein is CASSLGGQGADTQYF.

This clonotype was found many times. The chain recombines TRBV7-2 with TRBJ2-1, with 9 bases lining up with TRBD2. The CDR3 has 16 amino acids. V lost 1 base to trimming and J lost 3 bases; unmatched junction nucleotides: 4. Germline V gene sequence: CDR1 SGHTA, CDR2 FQGNSA. CDR3 loop: CASSLGGGGGYNEQFF. The DNA of the CDR3 is TGTGCCAGCAGCTTAGGTGGCGGGGGGGGCTACAATGAGCAGTTCTTC.

The chain links TRBV5-1 to TRBJ2-7, with TRBD1 identical over 10 bases. Losses at the gene ends were 5 bases for V and 3 bases for J; bases not matched to a gene: 2. Germline V gene sequence: CDR1 SGHRS, CDR2 YFSETQ. The CDR3 length is 13 residues. DNA for the CDR3: TGCGCCAGCAGAAGGACAGGGGGCTACGAGCAGTACTTC. Protein: CASRRTGGYEQYF.

This clonotype occurred many times. The rearrangement links TRBV20-1 to TRBJ2-1, with D perhaps TRBD1 (5 bases). From germline, CDR1 is DFQATT and CDR2 SNEGSKA (reference sequence). Trimming took off 3 bases at V and 8 bases at J, with 20 bases between the two ends. The CDR3 loop spans 15 amino acids. CDR3 amino acids: CSASTQAMRNYEQFF. In DNA form, the CDR3 reads TGCAGTGCTAGTACACAGGCGATGAGGAATTATGAGCAGTTCTTC.

The rearrangement uses TRBV20-1 and TRBJ2-7; 9 nucleotides match TRBD1. This CDR3 contains 15 residues. The junction had 9 bases not matched to a gene; V was cut back by 3 bases and J by 3 bases. Germline V gene lookup returns CDR1 DFQATT and CDR2 SNEGSKA (reference sequence). The CDR3 reads CSASKGTGLSYEQYF. The CDR3 DNA is TGCAGTGCTAGTAAAGGGACAGGGTTAAGCTACGAGCAGTACTTC.

About this clonotype: One end of the junction is discordant with germline, which a read error may explain. J is TRBJ2-1 and V is TRBV6-2 or TRBV6-3, with 8 bases fitting TRBD1. This CDR3 has 21 residues. The germline V gene has CDR1 MNHEY and CDR2 SVGEGT. DNA for the CDR3: TGTGTCACCGCCTTAACCCAATCGGACAGGGCCGCACTATTTAACCTCAATGGGCAGTTCTTC. Amino acids: CVTALTQSDRAALFNLNGQFF.

V is TRBV19 and J is TRBJ1-1, with D perhaps TRBD1 (6 bases). The germline CDR1 and CDR2 sequences are LNHDA and SQIVND (reference sequence). V lost 0 bases to trimming and J lost 1 base, with 12 bases between them. The CDR3 spans 16 residues. The CDR3 sequence is CASSIDGRGRNTEAFF. CDR3 coding DNA: TGTGCCAGTAGTATAGACGGGCGGGGGCGGAACACTGAAGCTTTCTTT.

This clonotype was counted only a few times. The gene calls are TRBV20-1 and TRBJ1-5, with D hard to call. Germline V gene sequence: CDR1 DFQATT, CDR2 SNEGSKA (reference sequence). V was pared by 4 bases and J by 8 bases, with 12 bases between. This CDR3 contains 12 residues. This chain's CDR3 is CSAIDPDEPQHF. Here the CDR3 DNA reads TGCAGTGCTATAGACCCGGATGAGCCCCAGCATTTT.

With regard to this clonotype: A much more abundant neighbour one base away suggests this may be a read error. The chain employs TRBV5-1 and TRBJ2-3; tentatively, D is TRBD1 or TRBD2 (6 bases each). Germline assignment: CDR1 SGHRS and CDR2 YFSETQ. The CDR3 consists of 14 residues. CDR3 in DNA: TGCGCCAGCAGCTGGGGGGCCCCCACAGATATGCAGTATTTT. Translating gives CASSWGAPTDMQYF.

V and J are TRBV4-1 and TRBJ2-6; D ambiguous. V lost 4 bases and J 1 base, leaving 11 bases between the germline ends. Germline values: CDR1 MGHRA, CDR2 YSYEKL. This CDR3 has 16 residues. This CDR3 is CASSPEDGSGANVLTF. CDR3 DNA sequence: TGCGCCAGCAGCCCAGAGGACGGATCTGGGGCCAACGTCCTGACTTTC.

On this clonotype itself: One end of the junction varies from germline; a read error may be responsible. The chain links TRBV28 to TRBJ2-7; D is ambiguous. Germline CDR1 is MDHEN and CDR2 is SYDVKM. The CDR3 sequence is 15 residues long. CDR3 sequence reads: CAGSSVGVSSYEQYF. As DNA, the CDR3 is TGTGCCGGCAGTTCCGTAGGTGTGAGCTCCTACGAGCAGTACTTC.

This clonotype was seen more than once but under ten times. The chain employs TRBV5-6 and TRBJ1-2; weak D call: TRBD1 (6 bases). Germline CDR1 and CDR2: SGHDT and YYEEEE. Trimming left V 0 bases short and J 1 base short, with 7 bases between. The CDR3 length is 14 residues. This chain's CDR3 is CASSLAGDNYGYTF. DNA for the CDR3: TGTGCCAGCAGCTTGGCAGGGGATAACTATGGCTACACCTTC.

This clonotype showed up many times. This sequence joins TRBV28 and TRBJ2-3; no clear D gene. The CDR3 contains 15 residues. CDR1 and CDR2 from the germline V gene are MDHEN and SYDVKM. Trimming pared 2 bases from V and 3 bases from J, leaving 12 bases between. CDR3 sequence reads: CASSLPTELTDTQYF. CDR3 bases: TGTGCCAGCAGTTTACCGACCGAATTAACAGATACGCAGTATTTT. The full variable domain, its missing parts supplied by reference TRBV28 and TRBJ2-3, is DVKVTQSSRYLVKRTGEKVFLECVQDMDHENMFWYRQDPGLGLRLIYFSYDVKMKEKGDIPEGYSVSREKKERFSLILESASTNQTSMYLCASSLPTELTDTQYFGPGTRLTVL.

The chain carries TRBV28 and TRBJ1-2; 8 bases match TRBD1. Germline lookup yields CDR1 MDHEN and CDR2 SYDVKM. CDR3 length: 14 amino acids. The V segment lost 2 bases and the J segment 6 bases; nucleotides outside the gene matches: 5. CDR3 sequence reads: CASSLRTGRNGYTF. The CDR3 DNA reads as TGTGCCAGCAGTTTACGGACAGGGAGGAATGGCTACACCTTC.

This clonotype showed up many times. The germline gene is not matched at one end of the junction; a read error may be the cause. The gene calls are TRBV7-2 and TRBJ2-3; TRBD1 agrees at 7 bases. The length of the CDR3 is 15 residues. CDR1 and CDR2 (germline): SGHTA, FQGNSA. The CDR3 DNA reads TGTGCCGGCAGCTTACAGGGGTGGAGGACAGATACGCAGTATTTT. Its translation: CAGSLQGWRTDTQYF.

V usage is TRBV7-6 and J usage is TRBJ2-6; no reliable D call. Germline-derived CDR1 and CDR2 are SGHVS and FNYEAQ. Deletions cut 5 bases from V and 1 base from J, with 9 bases between. CDR3 length equals 15 residues. CDR3 region: CASSARESGANVLTF. The CDR3 coding sequence is TGTGCCAGCAGCGCCCGTGAATCTGGGGCCAACGTCCTGACTTTC.